A single sample is the source of the 5 T cell receptor beta chains below, sequenced in a study of shared clonotypes between healthy human individuals (dated by TCRdb to 2018 to 2020). The library was prepared using the immunoSEQ multiplex PCR assay. TCRdb provides this immuneACCESS table in a form limited to in-frame rearrangements. Some clones are lacking; in checked studies, under half of them reflect an unresolved V gene, and why the rest are absent is not known. The sample has about 490,000 clones on record, 65% to 85% of them singletons. Approximately 12% of the sample is in the top ten clones. Material: PBMCs. The receptor source for this set is a woman aged 40-49 years in good health. Some clones in this sample may be carry-over from other donors' samples.

The V gene is TRBV5-1, the J gene TRBJ2-1; maybe TRBD2 (5 bases). CDR3 size: 15 residues. Germline V gene sequence: CDR1 SGHRS, CDR2 YFSETQ. V dropped 5 bases and J dropped 9 bases, with 21 bases sitting between them. CDR3 protein: CASSFRGLEVGEQFF. The CDR3 DNA reads TGCGCCAGCAGTTTTCGAGGGTTAGAGGTCGGTGAGCAGTTCTTC.

The V and J genes are TRBV7-9 and TRBJ2-5; D not resolved. The CDR3 is 12 residues long. CDR1 and CDR2 (germline): SEHNR, FQNEAQ (reference sequence). Trimming removed 5 bases from V and 5 bases from J, with 9 bases in between. This chain's CDR3 is CASSPTPETQYF. CDR3 DNA: TGTGCCAGCAGCCCCACGCCGGAGACCCAGTACTTC.

The V call is TRBV29-1, the J call TRBJ2-3; the match to TRBD1 covers 8 bases. CDR1 is SQVTM, CDR2 ANQGSEA, per germline. The CDR3 length is 13 residues. J was trimmed by 3 bases and V by 7 bases; bases with no gene match: 6. The CDR3 DNA reads TGCAGCGCCGGACAGGGAAGTACAGATACGCAGTATTTT. It is translated as CSAGQGSTDTQYF.

This clone appeared once. V is TRBV11-2 and J is TRBJ1-4; D not resolved. Germline V gene lookup returns CDR1 SGHAT and CDR2 FQNNGV. This CDR3 has 17 residues. V lost 0 bases to trimming and J lost 7 bases, with 18 bases between them. In DNA form, the CDR3 reads TGTGCCAGCAGCTTAGATCCGATGGCGGGGAGCCTTGAAAAACTGTTTTTT. This gives the protein CASSLDPMAGSLEKLFF.

This chain joins TRBV5-4 and TRBJ1-2; 10 positions agree with TRBD1. After removal of 0 bases from V and 4 bases from J, the junction contained 9 bases not matched to a gene. The CDR3 runs to 17 residues. Germline-derived CDR1 and CDR2 are SGHNT and YYREEE (reference sequence). The CDR3 DNA sequence: TGTGCCAGCAGCTTGGGTCCCGGGACAGGGGCCTCCTATGGCTACACCTTC. Amino acids: CASSLGPGTGASYGYTF. Together with reference TRBV5-4 and TRBJ1-2, the CDR3 gives the full variable domain: ETGVTQSPTHLIKTRGQQVTLRCSSQSGHNTVSWYQQALGQGPQFIFQYYREEENGRGNFPPRFSGLQFPNYSSELNVNALELDDSALYLCASSLGPGTGASYGYTFGSGTRLTVV.